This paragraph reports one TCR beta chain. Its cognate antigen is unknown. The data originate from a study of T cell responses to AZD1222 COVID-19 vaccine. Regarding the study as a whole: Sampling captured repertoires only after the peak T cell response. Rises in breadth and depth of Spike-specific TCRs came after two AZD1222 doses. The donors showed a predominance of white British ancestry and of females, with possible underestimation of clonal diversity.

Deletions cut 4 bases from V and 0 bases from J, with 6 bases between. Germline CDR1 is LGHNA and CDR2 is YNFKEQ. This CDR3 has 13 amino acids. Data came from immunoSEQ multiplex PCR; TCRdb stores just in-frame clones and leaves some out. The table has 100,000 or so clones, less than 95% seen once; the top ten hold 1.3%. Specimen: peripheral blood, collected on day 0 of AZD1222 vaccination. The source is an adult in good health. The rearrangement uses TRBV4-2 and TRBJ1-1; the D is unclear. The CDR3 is CASSRTVNTEAFF. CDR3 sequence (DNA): TGTGCCAGCAGCCGAACAGTGAACACTGAAGCTTTCTTT.